This T cell receptor (beta chain) is from a study of CD8+ T cells in alopecia areata. Study summary: Treated patients received oral tofacitinib, 5 to 10 mg twice daily. Study-wide points: Scalp sample sequencing also detects resident alphabeta T cells of normal skin.

The trim removed 5 bases at V and 8 bases at J, leaving 11 bases unmatched. This CDR3 has 16 residues. Germline V lookup: CDR1 LNHNV, CDR2 YYDKDF (reference sequence). Once RNA had been extracted, it was reverse transcribed into cDNA to act as the sequencing template. Measured with immunoSEQ multiplex PCR; TCRdb has only the in-frame clones, and not every one. The sample consists of 70,000 or so clones, about three fifths of them appearing once. A word on this clone: What it recognizes is unknown.

Peripheral blood, together with lesional scalp punch biopsies, was collected from alopecia areata patients. PBMC-derived CD4+ and CD8+ T cells were sorted. This sequence was found in a human donor with alopecia areata. The chain uses TRBV15 and TRBJ2-1, with 11 bases lining up with TRBD2. The source was CD8+ T cells sorted from blood, collected at week 0. The CDR3 is CATSGPLAGEPYEQFF. CDR3 nucleotides: TGTGCCACCAGCGGCCCACTAGCGGGAGAACCTTATGAGCAGTTCTTC. Drawing the rest from reference TRBV15 and TRBJ2-1, the complete variable domain is DAMVIQNPRYQVTQFGKPVTLSCSQTLNHNVMYWYQQKSSQAPKLLFHYYDKDFNNEADTPDNFQSRRPNTSFCFLDIRSPGLGDTAMYLCATSGPLAGEPYEQFFGPGTRLTVL.